This TCR beta chain is drawn from a study of T-cell memory formation after mild COVID-19. Across the study: Clusters were largely donor specific. Study-level results: What remained unconfirmed was the SARS-CoV-2 specificity of second-wave clones peaking on day 37. Prior to infection, memory already included some responding clones, suggesting cross-reactive memory joined.

This clonotype showed up just a few times. Antigen: not known. TCRdb fed the 5' RACE reads into MiXCR, producing one record per CDR3 protein. This sample has roughly 190,000 distinct CDR3 sequences, with around 30% found just once. Trimming took 5 bases from V and 11 from J; bases not matched to a gene: 9. This CDR3 is 13 amino acids long. The V gene's germline CDR1 is MNHEY and CDR2 SMNVEV (reference sequence). This TCR was recovered from an adult woman who had mild COVID-19 (a few samples of this study predate the infection). Cell type and time point are not known. The sequenced sample was PBMCs or a T cell subset sorted from them (not recorded which). This chain connects TRBV27 to TRBJ1-1, with 9 bases aligning to TRBD1. CDR3 sequence reads: CASSQWTGVEAFF. The DNA for the CDR3 is TGTGCCAGCAGTCAATGGACAGGGGTCGAGGCTTTCTTT.